The rows below give T cell receptor beta chains drawn from one sample of a study of T cell responses to AZD1222 COVID-19 vaccine. The data were produced by immunoSEQ multiplex PCR, yet TCRdb's version contains in-frame clones alone and is incomplete. The table lists just over 90,000 clones, approximately 92% of them singletons, with roughly 2.7% in the top ten. The sample in question was peripheral blood, obtained 28 days after the second AZD1222 dose. These TCRs come from an adult who received the AZD1222 COVID-19 vaccine. CDR3s include the opening cysteine and the closing phenylalanine or tryptophan. Each record gives: D gene, V gene, J gene, CDR3 protein, CDR3 DNA. D genes are given only for firm matches.

D: TRBD1; V: TRBV5-8; J: TRBJ2-5; CDR3: CASIRDRDGTQYF; DNA: TGTGCCAGCATCCGGGACAGGGATGGGACCCAGTACTTC
D: -; V: TRBV19; J: TRBJ1-5; CDR3: CASRKGGEDQPQHF; DNA: TGTGCCAGTAGGAAGGGGGGCGAGGATCAGCCCCAGCATTTT
D: -; V: TRBV18; J: TRBJ1-2; CDR3: CASSPPGSRDFYGYTF; DNA: TGTGCCAGCTCACCACCGGGCTCCAGGGATTTCTATGGCTACACCTTC
D: TRBD1; V: TRBV6-5; J: TRBJ2-1; CDR3: CASSYPRQGSNEQFF; DNA: TGTGCCAGCAGTTACCCGAGACAGGGCTCCAATGAGCAGTTCTTC
D: -; V: TRBV7-8; J: TRBJ2-1; CDR3: CASSLARFPYNEQFF; DNA: TGTGCCAGCAGCTTAGCGCGGTTCCCCTACAATGAGCAGTTCTTC
D: TRBD2; V: TRBV18; J: TRBJ2-7; CDR3: CASSPTPLGRGGYEQYF; DNA: TGTGCCAGCTCACCAACCCCATTGGGGCGCGGGGGTTACGAGCAGTACTTC
D: -; V: TRBV6-5; J: TRBJ1-6; CDR3: CASSYDGNSPLHF; DNA: TGTGCCAGCAGTTACGACGGTAATTCACCCCTCCACTTT
D: TRBD2; V: TRBV11-2; J: TRBJ2-5; CDR3: CASTYSQRGFQETQYF; DNA: TGTGCCAGCACCTACTCCCAGCGGGGATTCCAAGAGACCCAGTACTTC
D: -; V: TRBV4-2; J: TRBJ1-6; CDR3: CASSQDAGNGGSPLHF; DNA: TGTGCCAGCAGCCAAGATGCAGGCAACGGGGGTTCACCCCTCCACTTT
D: TRBD2; V: TRBV5-1; J: TRBJ2-1; CDR3: CASSLLPAGENEQFF; DNA: TGCGCCAGCAGCTTGCTCCCAGCGGGAGAAAATGAGCAGTTCTTC
D: TRBD1; V: TRBV7-3; J: TRBJ1-1; CDR3: CASSDEGQSAFF; DNA: TGTGCCAGCAGCGACGAGGGACAGAGTGCTTTCTTT
D: TRBD1; V: TRBV13; J: TRBJ2-1; CDR3: CASSFGTGLNEQFF; DNA: TGTGCCAGCAGCTTCGGGACAGGGCTGAATGAGCAGTTCTTC
D: -; V: TRBV11-2; J: TRBJ2-7; CDR3: CASSLGPDSLRQQYF; DNA: TGTGCCAGCAGCTTAGGGCCGGACAGCCTCCGTCAGCAGTACTTC
D: -; V: TRBV7-2; J: TRBJ1-1; CDR3: CASSLARMNTEAFF; DNA: TGTGCCAGCAGCTTAGCACGGATGAACACTGAAGCTTTCTTT
D: -; V: TRBV18; J: TRBJ1-5; CDR3: CASSPSASSNQPQHF; DNA: TGTGCCAGCTCACCATCCGCCTCTAGCAATCAGCCCCAGCATTTT
D: TRBD1; V: TRBV5-6; J: TRBJ1-4; CDR3: CASRRTGVSEKLFF; DNA: TGTGCCAGCAGAAGGACAGGAGTGAGTGAAAAACTGTTTTTT